This is a list of T cell receptor beta chains from one sample in a study of cytomegalovirus exposure and HLA in healthy donors. Using immunoSEQ multiplex PCR, the repertoire was profiled, and TCRdb retains in-frame clones only, with some absent. This table holds 140,000 to 150,000 clones, about four fifths found once. Sequencing was carried out using PBMCs. Receptors originate from a man in his forties in good health and CMV-seronegative. CDR3s include the opening cysteine and the closing phenylalanine or tryptophan. The size field is filled for only some rows; it gives once, few, many or a size class.

>.|TRBV18|TRBJ1-2
CASSRDSYGYTF
>.|TRBV9|TRBJ2-7
CASGQGLGTPYEQYF
>.|TRBV9|TRBJ2-7
CASSAEGTDREEF
>.|TRBV19|TRBJ2-5
CASARGETQYF
>.|TRBV9|TRBJ2-2
CASSPRGGAAGTGELFF
>.|TRBV18|TRBJ1-2
CASSQRLDYTF
>.|TRBV7-2|TRBJ1-1
CASSPTRGAGGNTEAFF
>.|TRBV5-1|TRBJ2-1
CASSLRTGNEQFF
>.|TRBV7-6|TRBJ2-3
CASSLGPRIVGDTQYF
>few|TRBV5-6|TRBJ2-7
CASSSQGPLDYEQYF
>.|TRBV29-1|TRBJ2-5
CSGQQGPETQYF
>few|TRBV6-5|TRBJ2-7
CASSYGRLATYEQYF
>.|TRBV2|TRBJ2-3
CASRRVAGGTDTQYF
>.|TRBV2|TRBJ2-3
CASSASSADTQYF
>.|TRBV4-1|TRBJ2-3
CASSHLPPGGLNTDTQYF
>.|TRBV28|TRBJ1-3
CASIGSGRDRGNTIYF
>.|TRBV4-3|TRBJ2-5
CASSRGDLLAGGLETQYF
>.|TRBV29-1|TRBJ1-2
CSVGLGQYIGYTF
>.|TRBV21-1|TRBJ2-6
CASSKAVRQLSSGANVLTF
>.|TRBV10-3|TRBJ2-7
CAISSRDSYEQYF
>.|TRBV6-4|TRBJ1-6
CASSDSFGGNSPLHF
>.|TRBV19|TRBJ2-2
CASSHPGQYTGELFF
>.|TRBV5-3|TRBJ2-7
CARSPTAGSYEQYF
>.|TRBV2|TRBJ1-6
CASNPTGAGNSPLHF
>.|TRBV2|TRBJ2-1
CASSEGRRTYSYNEQFF
>.|TRBV7-8|TRBJ1-2
CASSSDQGWGGYTF
>.|TRBV5-6|TRBJ2-2
CASSLVGQQTGELFF
>.|TRBV7-2|.
CASSSRGGKYEQYF
>once|TRBV2|TRBJ1-6
CASHRDSNSPLHF
>once|TRBV11-2|TRBJ1-4
CASSLDRGQSEKLFF
>.|TRBV7-6|TRBJ1-5
CASSQGQGVYQPQHF
>.|TRBV6-5|TRBJ1-5
CASRNRDNQPQHF
>.|TRBV28|TRBJ1-3
CASSRDRVSGNTIYF
>.|TRBV10-1|.
CASSESAGRVYEQYF
>.|TRBV25-1|TRBJ1-6
CASSSGQGNNSPLHF
>.|TRBV28|TRBJ1-2
CASRLTTGAYTF
>.|TRBV7-2|TRBJ2-7
CASSLDHYEQYF
>.|TRBV2|TRBJ2-5
CASRVSGGHEAQYF
>once|TRBV25-1|TRBJ2-5
CASSEHTEQETQYF
>.|TRBV21-1|TRBJ1-4
CASSEGQGRDEKLFF
>.|TRBV4-1|TRBJ1-2
CASSQVSGGYGYTF
>.|TRBV29-1|TRBJ1-3
CSVGQSGNTIYF
>.|TRBV5-1|TRBJ1-5
CASSPGQRNIGEPQHF
>.|TRBV28|TRBJ1-3
CASSLEGTVGNTIYF
>few|TRBV28|TRBJ2-7
CASSLGRVPYEQYF
>.|TRBV7-8|TRBJ1-5
CASSPGTVSNQPQHF
>.|TRBV6-1|TRBJ2-7
CASSGRDNRGDEQYF
>once|TRBV19|TRBJ1-2
CASIPPGFGYGYTF